Below are 10 T cell receptor beta chains sequenced from a single sample in a study of blood T cell repertoires in COVID-19. Produced via immunoSEQ multiplex PCR; TCRdb's table is partial and in-frame only. The table includes tens of thousands of clones, approximately 91% detected once. Sequenced: peripheral blood. The origin of the receptors is a man in his 70s with active COVID-19.

The chain recombines TRBV19 with TRBJ1-3; D gene unclear. Germline V gene lookup returns CDR1 LNHDA and CDR2 SQIVND (reference sequence). Trimming stripped 6 bases from V and 0 bases from J, with 12 bases between. CDR3 length: 15 residues. The CDR3 loop reads CASRNRAVSGNTIYF. The CDR3 nucleotides are TGTGCCAGTAGGAATCGCGCCGTCTCTGGAAACACCATATATTTT.

V is TRBV7-2 and J is TRBJ2-1; 10 nucleotides agree with TRBD2. The CDR3 is made up of 15 amino acids. Germline V lookup: CDR1 SGHTA, CDR2 FQGNSA. After removal of 4 bases from V and 3 bases from J, the junction contained 3 bases not matched to a gene. The CDR3: CASSYRTSGYNEQFF. CDR3 in DNA: TGTGCCAGCAGCTACAGGACTAGCGGCTACAATGAGCAGTTCTTC.

The rearrangement links TRBV11-2 to TRBJ2-5; D remains unclear. CDR1 is SGHAT, CDR2 FQNNGV, per germline. Deletions cut 3 bases from V and 5 bases from J, with 10 bases between. CDR3 length: 13 amino acids. CDR3 amino acids: CASSFGFSETQYF. DNA of the CDR3: TGTGCCAGCAGCTTTGGCTTTTCGGAGACCCAGTACTTC. Drawing the rest from reference TRBV11-2 and TRBJ2-5, the complete variable domain is EAGVAQSPRYKIIEKRQSVAFWCNPISGHATLYWYQQILGQGPKLLIQFQNNGVVDDSQLPKDRFSAERLKGVDSTLKIQPAKLEDSAVYLCASSFGFSETQYFGPGTRLLVL.

This sequence joins TRBV25-1 and TRBJ2-7, with D maybe TRBD2 (6 bases). The CDR3 is 15 residues long. The V and J ends lost 2 bases and 1 base respectively, with 12 bases between them. Germline V gives CDR1 MGHDK, CDR2 SYGVNS. CDR3 in amino acids: CASSETSLVSYEQYF. CDR3 sequence (DNA): TGTGCCAGCAGTGAAACTAGCCTTGTATCCTACGAGCAGTACTTC.

The chain couples TRBV29-1 to TRBJ2-1; TRBD2 aligns across 13 bases. Trimming at V came to 4 bases and at J to 7 bases, leaving 4 bases not matched to a gene. The CDR3 has 14 amino acids. Germline V gives CDR1 SQVTM, CDR2 ANQGSEA. The CDR3 DNA reads TGCAGCGTTGTTGTGACTAGCGGGAGGAATGAGCAGTTCTTC. Amino acid sequence: CSVVVTSGRNEQFF.

The rearrangement links TRBV28 to TRBJ1-6, with TRBD1 as a possible D gene (6 bases). This CDR3 is 16 amino acids long. Deletions cut 5 bases from V and 3 bases from J, with 14 bases between. Germline values: CDR1 MDHEN, CDR2 SYDVKM. The CDR3 DNA is TGTGCCAGCAGTCCCCTGACCAGGGGCTATAATTCACCCCTCCACTTT. Its protein is CASSPLTRGYNSPLHF. The whole variable domain, filled in from reference TRBV28 and TRBJ1-6, reads DVKVTQSSRYLVKRTGEKVFLECVQDMDHENMFWYRQDPGLGLRLIYFSYDVKMKEKGDIPEGYSVSREKKERFSLILESASTNQTSMYLCASSPLTRGYNSPLHFGNGTRLTVT.

The chain has TRBV6-6 and TRBJ1-1; 7 nucleotides align to TRBD1. This CDR3 has 18 amino acids. V dropped 5 bases and J dropped 0; count of bases not matched to a gene: 15. CDR1 and CDR2 from the germline V gene are MNHNY and SVGAGI (reference sequence). The DNA for the CDR3 is TGTGCCAGCAGTCAACAGGGGTTTGGGGGCCGAGTGAACACTGAAGCTTTCTTT. Its translation: CASSQQGFGGRVNTEAFF.

This clone turned up a few times. V gene TRBV4-3 combines with J gene TRBJ2-6, with D unresolved. Trimming took off 0 bases at V and 0 bases at J, with 6 bases between the two ends. CDR3 size: 16 residues. Germline loops: CDR1 LGHNA, CDR2 YSLEER. The CDR3 reads CASSQEGSSGANVLTF. CDR3 nucleotide sequence: TGCGCCAGCAGCCAAGAGGGCAGCTCTGGGGCCAACGTCCTGACTTTC.

This clone was found once. The V gene is TRBV30, the J gene TRBJ1-1; 7 nucleotides agree with TRBD1. The ends lost 0 bases at V and 0 bases at J; junction bases unmatched: 10. Germline CDR1 is GTSNPN and CDR2 is SVGIG (reference sequence). CDR3 length: 17 amino acids. CDR3 coding DNA: TGTGCCTGGAGTGTAGGGTTCACAGGGGCCATGAACACTGAAGCTTTCTTT. Translated: CAWSVGFTGAMNTEAFF. Drawing the rest from reference TRBV30 and TRBJ1-1, the complete variable domain is SQTIHQWPATLVQPVGSPLSLECTVEGTSNPNLYWYRQAAGRGLQLLFYSVGIGQISSEVPQNLSASRPQDRQFILSSKKLLLSDSGFYLCAWSVGFTGAMNTEAFFGQGTRLTVV.

The genes are TRBV14 and TRBJ2-1; D uncertain. CDR1 and CDR2 (germline): SGHDN, FVKESK. This CDR3 contains 13 residues. With 0 bases removed from V and 4 bases from J, the gap between germline ends came to 4 bases. Written as DNA, the CDR3 is TGTGCCAGCAGCCAAGAGAGGTACAATGAGCAGTTCTTC. Protein sequence: CASSQERYNEQFF.